This is a list of T cell receptor beta chains from one sample in a study of vaccination and CD4 T cells after COVID-19. These receptors are not linked to any known antigen. One entry per CDR3 protein, called by TCRdb with MiXCR from the PCR reads. Of 7,000 to 9,000 distinct CDR3 sequences listed, about 53% were seen once; the top ten hold approximately 19%. What was sequenced was CD4+ T cells from blood, cultured in vitro. Receptors were obtained from a human donor in good health. CDR3s include the opening cysteine and the closing phenylalanine or tryptophan. D genes are given only for firm matches. Expanded clones are given a class, and other clones once, few, many or no size at all.

v_call	clone_size	j_call	d_call	cdr3_nt	cdr3_aa
TRBV7-2	-	TRBJ2-1	TRBD2	TGTGCCAGCAGCTCAAGGTTGGCGGGGGGGAACAATGAGCAGTTCTTC	CASSSRLAGGNNEQFF
TRBV20-1	-	TRBJ2-2	TRBD2	TGCAGTGCTAGGTCACGGCGGGGGGGGAACACCGGGGAGCTGTTTTTT	CSARSRRGGNTGELFF
TRBV2	-	TRBJ2-7	-	TGTGCCAGCAAAAGGCCAGGGGCGACCTACGAGCAGTACTTC	CASKRPGATYEQYF
TRBV24-1	few	TRBJ2-5	TRBD1	TGTGCCACCACCGATCGGGGACAGGCGGGGACCCAGTACTTC	CATTDRGQAGTQYF
TRBV6-1	few	TRBJ2-5	-	TGTGCCAGCAGCCGGGGACGTAGGGAGACCCAGTACTTC	CASSRGRRETQYF
TRBV7-9	-	TRBJ1-2	TRBD1	TGTGCCAGCAGCTTGTATTTCGACAGGGTCTATGGCTACACCTTC	CASSLYFDRVYGYTF
TRBV7-6	few	TRBJ1-1	-	TGTGCCAGCAGCTTAGTTCGGGACACTGAAGCTTTCTTT	CASSLVRDTEAFF
TRBV11-2	-	TRBJ1-1	-	TGTGCCAGCAGCCCGCCGTCCCAGCACACTGAAGCTTTCTTT	CASSPPSQHTEAFF
TRBV29-1	-	TRBJ1-1	-	TGCAGCGTTGGCCGGAACACTGAAGCTTTCTTT	CSVGRNTEAFF
TRBV19	once	TRBJ2-6	TRBD2	TGTGCCAGTAGCGCCTGGGAGGGTCAGCCTGGGGCCAACGTCCTGACTTTC	CASSAWEGQPGANVLTF
TRBV7-9	-	TRBJ1-2	-	TGTGCCAGCAGCCCCATGTTGGCTGGTGGCTACACCTTC	CASSPMLAGGYTF
TRBV5-4	-	TRBJ1-2	-	TGTGCCAGCAGCTCAGAAGTAGCTGTCGTTACTAACTATGGCTACACCTTC	CASSSEVAVVTNYGYTF
TRBV28	few	TRBJ1-5	TRBD1	TGTGCCAGCAGTTTATTGCGGATGGCCGGGCCAGGGGGACCTCAGCCCCAGCATTTT	CASSLLRMAGPGGPQPQHF